This T cell receptor beta chain was retrieved from a study of blood T cell repertoires in COVID-19. Grouping used clinical history reported by participants in a survey and questionnaire. Some clones are missing from TCRdb's copy, which holds only in-frame ones; the method was immunoSEQ multiplex PCR. The table has 250,000 to 350,000 clones, 86% seen once. The CDR3 is 13 residues long. CDR1 and CDR2 (germline): LGHDT, YNNKEL (reference sequence). The V end lost 0 bases, the J end lost 8 bases, and 10 bases lay between the germline ends. A few counts support this clone. This receptor was identified in a young woman who had recovered from COVID-19. Material for sequencing was PBMCs or T cells enriched from blood (not recorded which). This chain joins TRBV3-1 (or the pseudogene TRBV3-2) and TRBJ1-2; no firm D call. The chain's CDR3 is CASSQDGERGYTF. As DNA, the CDR3 is TGTGCCAGCAGCCAAGATGGGGAGAGGGGCTACACCTTC.